This TCR beta chain was captured in a study of T-cell memory formation after mild COVID-19. Study-wide results and limits: Mostly located in CM and EM were contracting CD4+ clones, with contracting CD8+ clones located in EMRA. CD4/CD8 balance characterized clones contracting day 15 to 85, and CD4+ skew characterized later expanders.

Concerning this clonotype: No antigen is known for it.

Germline CDR1 and CDR2: LNHDA and SQIVND (reference sequence). The CDR3 extends over 12 amino acids. V was pared by 11 bases and J by 5 bases, with 6 bases of the junction left unmatched. TCRdb redid the calling of the 5' RACE reads with MiXCR, one entry per CDR3 protein. The table records approximately 250,000 distinct CDR3 sequences, 15% to 20% of them present only once. The chain links TRBV19 to TRBJ1-3; TRBD1 matches 7 bases. This TCR was recovered from a man younger than 35 who had mild COVID-19 (a few samples of this study predate the infection). Cell type and time point are not known. What was sequenced was PBMCs or a T cell subset sorted from them (not recorded which). The CDR3 spells CAARDSRNTIYF. CDR3 coding DNA: TGTGCCGCTAGGGACAGCAGAAACACCATATATTTT.